A single sample gave rise to the 8 T cell receptor beta chains below, sequenced in a study of PD-L1 blockade in urothelial cancer. Assay used: immunoSEQ multiplex PCR; TCRdb lists only in-frame clones, some missing. The data contain approximately 15,000 clones, around 90% of them singletons. The input for sequencing was PBMCs, taken around atezolizumab (anti-PD-L1) treatment. These receptors were collected from a man between 45 and 60 years old with urothelial cancer.

CDR3 DNA sequence: TGTGCCAGCGCGTTGAGGGGTCTAGCGGGAGTCGGTGAGCAGTTCTTC. Translation gives CASALRGLAGVGEQFF. This chain joins TRBV14 and TRBJ2-1; 10 nucleotides match TRBD2. Trimming removed 8 bases from V and 9 bases from J; junction bases left unmatched: 16. Per germline, CDR1 SGHDN and CDR2 FVKESK. The CDR3 is 16 residues long.

The J gene is TRBJ1-1, the V gene TRBV27; D perhaps matches TRBD1 (6 bases). CDR3 size: 15 residues. V lost 2 bases, J lost 1 base, and 11 bases lay in between. Germline CDR1 is MNHEY and CDR2 is SMNVEV (reference sequence). The CDR3 DNA reads as TGTGCCAGCAGTTTACGTCCAGGGGAGAACACTGAAGCTTTCTTT. Its protein is CASSLRPGENTEAFF.

The chain uses TRBV5-1 and TRBJ2-2; a possible D gene is TRBD1 (5 bases). Germline V lookup: CDR1 SGHRS, CDR2 YFSETQ. The CDR3 loop spans 15 amino acids. V was trimmed by 0 bases and J by 5 bases, leaving 11 bases between them. The CDR3 loop is CASSLAYDSTGELFF. CDR3 sequence (DNA): TGCGCCAGCAGCTTGGCCTATGACAGTACCGGGGAGCTGTTTTTT.

V usage is TRBV19 and J usage is TRBJ2-7; TRBD1 aligns across 7 bases. Germline CDR1 is LNHDA and CDR2 is SQIVND (reference sequence). This CDR3 contains 14 residues. The V and J ends lost 7 bases and 4 bases, in that order; junction bases with no gene match: 10. Here the CDR3 DNA reads TGTGCCAGTACCCCGACAAGGGGGCGGTACGAGCAGTACTTC. Its translation is CASTPTRGRYEQYF.

The chain recombines TRBV9 with TRBJ2-3; 14 positions agree with TRBD2. CDR1 is SGDLS and CDR2 is YYNGEE in the germline V gene. The junction had 8 bases not matched to a gene; V was cut back by 3 bases and J by 2 bases. The CDR3 extends over 18 amino acids. CDR3 coding DNA: TGTGCCAGCAGCGCGTCCGGGACTAGCGGGAGTGTCACAGATACGCAGTATTTT. Translated: CASSASGTSGSVTDTQYF.

V is TRBV2 and J is TRBJ2-3; D is perhaps TRBD2 (5 bases). The germline V gene has CDR1 SNHLY and CDR2 FYNNEI. Trimming took off 9 bases at V and 6 bases at J, with 19 bases between the two ends. This CDR3 comprises 14 residues. CDR3 bases: TGTGCCAGTACGAGACTACCTATGAGGGATACGCAGTATTTT. Translation gives CASTRLPMRDTQYF.

This clone has only one observation. The CDR3 nucleotides read TGTGCCAGCAGTTTATCGCCCGGGATCGGAAACACCATATATTTT. It translates to CASSLSPGIGNTIYF. The V and J genes are TRBV27 and TRBJ1-3; D uncertain. Per germline, CDR1 MNHEY and CDR2 SMNVEV (reference sequence). The CDR3 contains 15 residues. V was pared by 0 bases and J by 4 bases, with 10 bases between.

CDR3 sequence (DNA): TGTGCCATCAGTGAGAGCAGGGCTGATACGCAGTATTTT. This gives the protein CAISESRADTQYF. The rearrangement joins TRBV10-3 to TRBJ2-3, with TRBD1 as a possible D gene (5 bases). The CDR3 extends over 13 amino acids. Germline V CDR1 and CDR2: ENHRY, SYGVKD. Trimming left V 2 bases short and J 6 bases short, with 9 bases between.